This T cell receptor (beta chain) comes out of a study of blood T cell repertoires in COVID-19. Study-level information: Material from acute and convalescent COVID-19 was sourced from the United States, Italy and Spain.

This clone appeared once. Germline CDR1 reads MGHRA; CDR2 reads YSYEKL. V gave up 5 bases and J gave up 4 bases; unmatched junction bases: 6. The CDR3 has 14 residues. In the authors' methods: Amplification with reference gene primers provided the estimates of nucleated cell counts. Clones were read by immunoSEQ multiplex PCR, and TCRdb kept only the in-frame ones, dropping some. The V and J calls and the clone size are those of that table, but D and trimming were determined from the DNA. The sample includes more than 150,000 clones, 80% to 85% of them seen just once. V is TRBV4-1 and J is TRBJ2-3; 7 positions agree with TRBD2. This TCR was sampled from a woman under 40 with acute or convalescent COVID-19. Specimen: peripheral blood. The CDR3 is CASSGRVGADTQYF. The CDR3 DNA follows: TGCGCCAGCAGCGGGAGGGTTGGGGCAGATACGCAGTATTTT.